The 10 T cell receptor beta chains given below trace back to one sample, sequenced in a study of blood T cell repertoires in COVID-19. Measured with immunoSEQ multiplex PCR; TCRdb has only the in-frame clones, and not every one. The sample yields more than 95,000 clones, roughly 83% seen once. Sequencing was carried out using peripheral blood. The receptors come from a man aged 35 to 55 with active or convalescent COVID-19.

This chain uses TRBV5-5 with TRBJ2-3; 8 bases map to TRBD2. V lost 0 bases, J lost 7 bases, and 10 bases stayed unmatched. The CDR3 has 16 amino acids. Per germline, CDR1 SGHKS and CDR2 YYEKEE (reference sequence). CDR3 loop: CASSLVPSGRTNTQYF. Here the CDR3 DNA reads TGTGCCAGCAGCTTGGTGCCCAGCGGGAGAACTAATACGCAGTATTTT.

Only one count was recorded for this clone. The V call is TRBV27, the J call TRBJ2-1; D gene uncertain. Germline V gene data show CDR1 as MNHEY and CDR2 as SMNVEV (reference sequence). V shed 0 bases and J shed 8 bases, with 23 bases lying between them. This CDR3 is built from 18 residues. In DNA, the CDR3 is TGTGCCAGCAGTTTATCACACAGACCCCCTTCATGGGTATATGAGCAGTTCTTC. Its protein is CASSLSHRPPSWVYEQFF.

This clone occurred many times. V is TRBV9 and J is TRBJ2-7; D might be TRBD1 (5 bases). The CDR3 consists of 16 residues. Germline V gene sequence: CDR1 SGDLS, CDR2 YYNGEE. The V and J ends lost 0 bases and 5 bases respectively, with 18 bases between them. The CDR3 DNA is TGTGCCAGCAGCGTAGCTCTGTCTTCAGGGATCAACGAGCAGTACTTC. Its protein product is CASSVALSSGINEQYF.

This chain connects TRBV6-2 or TRBV6-3 to TRBJ1-2; D is undetermined. This CDR3 has 12 residues. The V gene lost 2 bases and the J gene lost 4 bases, with 5 bases spanning the gap. CDR1 is MNHEY, CDR2 SVGEGT, per germline. CDR3: CASSYEAYGYTF. The CDR3 nucleotides are TGTGCCAGCAGTTACGAGGCCTATGGCTACACCTTC.

V gene TRBV19 combines with J gene TRBJ1-3, with D possibly being TRBD1 (5 bases). Germline CDR1 reads LNHDA; CDR2 reads SQIVND (reference sequence). Deletions cut 0 bases from V and 4 bases from J, with 13 bases between. This CDR3 region has 16 residues. CDR3 nucleotides: TGTGCCAGTAGTATAGACGAACATGGGGCCGGAAACACCATATATTTT. Amino acids: CASSIDEHGAGNTIYF.

The chain recombines TRBV6-5 with TRBJ1-5, with D possibly TRBD1 on 6 matching bases. Germline assignment: CDR1 MNHEY and CDR2 SVGAGI. The CDR3 is 15 amino acids. The ends were cut back, 6 bases at V and 4 bases at J, with 16 bases in the middle. The CDR3 nucleotides read TGTGCCAGCAGGAAGTTACAGGGCCCAAATCAGCCCCAGCATTTT. This encodes CASRKLQGPNQPQHF.

The rearrangement uses TRBV18 and TRBJ2-1; TRBD2 matches at 15 bases. This CDR3 contains 14 residues. J gave up 14 bases and V 3 bases, and 5 bases lay outside the gene matches. CDR1 is KGHSH, CDR2 LQKENI, per germline. CDR3 region: CASSPAGTSGRKFF. The CDR3 DNA is TGTGCCAGCTCACCTGCAGGGACTAGCGGGAGGAAGTTCTTC.

The rearrangement joins TRBV7-3 to TRBJ1-3; D is perhaps TRBD1 (6 bases). Germline V gene data show CDR1 as SGHTA and CDR2 as FQGTGA. The CDR3 has 17 amino acids. Between the trimmed V and J ends, which lost 5 bases and 0 bases, there was a span of 17 bases. CDR3: CASSLAQGPSSGNTIYF. The CDR3 region has the DNA TGTGCCAGCAGCCTTGCACAGGGACCGAGCTCTGGAAACACCATATATTTT.

J is TRBJ2-3 and V is TRBV14; 8 bases line up with TRBD2. Germline CDR1 is SGHDN and CDR2 is FVKESK. This CDR3 region has 17 residues. Germline trimming cut 0 bases from V and 1 base from J; bases unmatched to any gene: 6. CDR3 DNA sequence: TGTGCCAGCAGCCAAGAAAAGACTAGCGTACGCACAGATACGCAGTATTTT. Protein sequence: CASSQEKTSVRTDTQYF.

This chain links TRBV20-1 with TRBJ1-2; 8 bases agree with TRBD1. CDR3 length: 11 residues. J gave up 6 bases and V 5 bases, and 2 bases lay outside the gene matches. The V gene's germline CDR1 is DFQATT and CDR2 SNEGSKA (reference sequence). CDR3 sequence reads: CSAEDRDGYTF. The CDR3 DNA reads TGCAGTGCTGAGGACAGGGATGGCTACACCTTC.